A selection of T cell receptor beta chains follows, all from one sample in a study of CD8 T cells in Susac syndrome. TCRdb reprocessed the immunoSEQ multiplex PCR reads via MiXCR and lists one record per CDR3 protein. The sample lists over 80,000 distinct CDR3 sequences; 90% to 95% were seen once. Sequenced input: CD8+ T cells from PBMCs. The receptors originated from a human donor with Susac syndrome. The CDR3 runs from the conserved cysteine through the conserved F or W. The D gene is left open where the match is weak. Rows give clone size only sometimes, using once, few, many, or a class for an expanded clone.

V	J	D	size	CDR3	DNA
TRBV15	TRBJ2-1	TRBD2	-	CATSRLAGEGDEQFF	TGTGCCACCAGCAGACTAGCGGGAGAAGGGGATGAGCAGTTCTTC
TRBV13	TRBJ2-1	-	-	CASSPRTPNEQFF	TGTGCCAGCAGCCCTAGGACTCCGAATGAGCAGTTCTTC
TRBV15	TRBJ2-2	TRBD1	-	CATSTRDRVTGELFF	TGTGCCACCAGCACCCGGGACAGGGTTACCGGGGAGCTGTTTTTT
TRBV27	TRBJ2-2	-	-	CASKQPTGELFF	TGTGCCAGCAAGCAACCGACCGGGGAGCTGTTTTTT
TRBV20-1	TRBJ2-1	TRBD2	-	CSARLAGGFNEQFF	TGCAGTGCTAGGCTAGCGGGAGGATTCAATGAGCAGTTCTTC
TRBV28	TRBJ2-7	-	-	CASSLLGTRGEQYF	TGTGCCAGCAGTTTATTGGGGACACGTGGGGAGCAGTACTTC
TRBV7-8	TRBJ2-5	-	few	CASSLDRETQYF	TGTGCCAGCAGCTTAGATCGGGAGACCCAGTACTTC
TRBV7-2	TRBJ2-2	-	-	CASSLGGVSGELFF	TGTGCCAGCAGCTTAGGTGGAGTGTCCGGGGAGCTGTTTTTT
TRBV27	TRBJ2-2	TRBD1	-	CVSRPTGDGGELFF	TGTGTCAGCAGACCGACAGGGGATGGCGGGGAGCTGTTTTTT
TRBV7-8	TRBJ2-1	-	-	CASSLEQGTTHNEQFF	TGTGCCAGCAGCTTAGAACAGGGGACTACTCACAATGAGCAGTTCTTC
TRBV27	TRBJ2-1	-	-	CASSLGPQNEQFF	TGTGCCAGCAGTTTAGGCCCTCAGAATGAGCAGTTCTTC
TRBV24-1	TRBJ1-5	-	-	CATSDLKGPDQPQHF	TGTGCCACCAGTGATTTGAAGGGGCCTGATCAGCCCCAGCATTTT
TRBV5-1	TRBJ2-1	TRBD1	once	CASSLVDRENEQFF	TGCGCCAGCAGCTTGGTAGACAGGGAGAATGAGCAGTTCTTC
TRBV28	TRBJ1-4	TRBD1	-	CASSLGDRANEKLFF	TGTGCCAGCAGTCTCGGGGACAGGGCTAATGAAAAACTGTTTTTT
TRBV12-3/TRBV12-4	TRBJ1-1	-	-	CASSFWDNNPTKAFF	TGTGCCAGCAGTTTCTGGGACAACAACCCGACAAAAGCTTTCTTT
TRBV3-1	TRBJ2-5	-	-	CASSQEWPQETQYF	TGTGCCAGCAGCCAAGAATGGCCTCAAGAGACCCAGTACTTC